What follows are 27 T cell receptor beta chains derived from one specimen sequenced in a study of Graves' ophthalmopathy and Graves' hyperthyroidism (dated by TCRdb to the late 2010s). Sequenced on an Illumina HiSeq 2000. TCR beta CDR3 regions were amplified from RNA transcripts for repertoire sequencing. The first round was an RT-PCR using HTBI primers with the Qiagen OneStep RT-PCR kit, and this first round was followed by a second-round multiplex PCR, then size selection and purification. The public reads were reanalyzed by TCRdb: fastp trimming at Q25, MiXCR alignment, in-frame beta chains only. Each CDR3 protein appears once, grouped with its most common genes and DNA. This sample comprises about 590,000 distinct CDR3 sequences, about two fifths of them detected only once. The biggest ten clones account for 4% to 5% of the sample. The material sequenced was peripheral blood or thyroid tissue (not recorded which). These TCRs come from an adult man with Graves' hyperthyroidism.

The chain has TRBV24-1 and TRBJ1-3; TRBD1 might be the D (5 bases). The germline V and J ends were trimmed by 1 base and 0 bases, with 9 bases remaining between them. This CDR3 comprises 16 residues. The germline gives CDR1 KGHDR, CDR2 SFDVKD. The chain's CDR3 is CATSDLRGFSGNTIYF. The CDR3 DNA reads TGTGCCACCAGTGATTTAAGGGGCTTCTCTGGAAACACCATATATTTT.

The V and J genes are TRBV20-1 and TRBJ2-7; TRBD2 matches at 14 bases. The last part of the DNA fits TRBJ2-1 better; the J call may be wrong. This CDR3 spans 16 amino acids. Germline V gene data show CDR1 as DFQATT and CDR2 as SNEGSKA (reference sequence). CDR3 loop: CSAPGLAGEFDNEQFF. For the CDR3, the DNA is TGCAGTGCCCCGGGACTAGCGGGAGAGTTCGACAATGAGCAGTTCTTC.

This clonotype was seen repeatedly, ten times or more. This chain joins TRBV24-1 and TRBJ1-2; tentatively, D is TRBD1 (5 bases). This CDR3 has 14 residues. Germline V gene sequence: CDR1 KGHDR, CDR2 SFDVKD. V was shortened by 0 bases and J by 5 bases, with 9 bases between the two germline ends. The CDR3, as DNA: TGTGCCACCAGTGATTTGAGCCAGGGTTATGGCTACACCTTC. It translates to CATSDLSQGYGYTF.

This clonotype was seen ten or more times. This chain joins TRBV12-3 or TRBV12-4 and TRBJ2-7; 8 bases line up with TRBD2. The CDR3 length is 14 residues. Trimming cost V 7 bases and J 4 bases; bases outside gene matches: 9. CDR3 in amino acids: CASTVSGRNYEQYF. The CDR3 DNA reads as TGTGCCAGCACCGTAAGCGGGAGAAATTACGAGCAGTACTTC.

Regarding this clonotype: Just one base apart from a much larger clone, this may be a read error. The genes are TRBV7-6 and TRBJ2-7, with 8 positions matching TRBD2. J was trimmed by 1 base and V by 3 bases; bases with no gene match: 5. Germline CDR1 and CDR2: SGHVS and FNYEAQ. This CDR3 has 15 amino acids. The CDR3: CASSLTSEGSYEQYF. CDR3 DNA: TGTGCCAGCAGCTTGACTAGCGAGGGATCCTACGAGCAGTACTTC.

This clonotype showed up many times. The chain links TRBV9 to TRBJ1-6, with 8 bases matching TRBD1. CDR1 and CDR2 from the germline V gene are SGDLS and YYNGEE. This CDR3 is built from 15 residues. The ends lost 4 bases at V and 4 bases at J; junction bases unmatched: 4. CDR3 region: CASSQTGAYNSPLHF. Here the CDR3 DNA reads TGTGCCAGCAGCCAGACAGGGGCTTATAATTCACCCCTCCACTTT.

V is TRBV7-9 and J is TRBJ2-7; TRBD1 agrees at 7 bases. CDR3 size: 13 residues. Looked up from germline, CDR1 is SEHNR and CDR2 is FQNEAQ (reference sequence). V lost 4 bases, J lost 7 bases, and 7 bases stayed unmatched. As DNA, the CDR3 is TGTGCCAGCAGCTCTACAGGGGTGAGAGAGCAGTACTTC. It specifies CASSSTGVREQYF.

This clonotype was observed at least ten times. The V and J genes are TRBV19 and TRBJ1-1; no reliable D call. Looked up from germline, CDR1 is LNHDA and CDR2 is SQIVND (reference sequence). V lost 1 base and J lost 4, with 7 bases in between. The CDR3 has 13 amino acids. Written as DNA, the CDR3 is TGTGCCAGTAGTATAGCGCGGGGCACTGAAGCTTTCTTT. Translating gives CASSIARGTEAFF.

In this sample, this clonotype turned up a few times. The CDR3 reads CASSLFMGAYEQYF. CDR3 in DNA: TGTGCCAGCAGTTTATTCATGGGGGCGTACGAGCAGTACTTC. V usage is TRBV25-1 and J usage is TRBJ2-7; a possible D gene is TRBD1 (6 bases). CDR1 and CDR2 from the germline V gene are MGHDK and SYGVNS. With 5 bases removed from V and 4 bases from J, the gap between germline ends came to 15 bases. This CDR3 has 14 residues.

The chain is built from TRBV7-9 and TRBJ1-4; D gene uncertain. V lost 7 bases and J 8 bases, leaving 17 bases between the germline ends. The CDR3 contains 14 residues. The germline gives CDR1 SEHNR, CDR2 FQNEAQ (reference sequence). CDR3 residues: CASTPGVAGEKLFF. CDR3 nucleotide sequence: TGTGCCAGCACACCGGGAGTGGCCGGGGAAAAACTGTTTTTT.

This chain joins TRBV15 and TRBJ2-6; tentatively, D is TRBD2 (6 bases). This CDR3 has 15 amino acids. Per germline, CDR1 LNHNV and CDR2 YYDKDF (reference sequence). V was shortened by 1 base and J by 4 bases, with 8 bases between the two germline ends. CDR3 region: CATSRAGRGANVLTF. DNA for the CDR3: TGTGCCACCAGCAGAGCGGGGAGGGGGGCCAACGTCCTGACTTTC.

The chain is built from TRBV29-1 and TRBJ1-1, with D uncertain. The CDR3 has 13 residues. Trimming stripped 8 bases from V and 1 base from J, with 14 bases between. Per the germline V gene, CDR1 is SQVTM and CDR2 is ANQGSEA. CDR3 DNA sequence: TGCAGCTTGGAATCGGCGGGGAACACTGAAGCTTTCTTT. Translating it yields CSLESAGNTEAFF.

This clonotype has only a few counts. The chain is built from TRBV6-5 and TRBJ1-5; tentatively, D is TRBD1 (6 bases). Trimming took off 4 bases at V and 4 bases at J, with 20 bases between the two ends. CDR1 and CDR2 (germline): MNHEY, SVGAGI. This CDR3 is built from 17 residues. The CDR3 nucleotides are TGTGCCAGCAGTTCCGGGGTTGTGGGGGGCCCGAATCAGCCCCAGCATTTT. Translated, it gives CASSSGVVGGPNQPQHF.

Many counts were recorded for this clonotype. This rearrangement joins TRBV2 to TRBJ1-5, with D unresolved. The CDR3 length is 13 residues. Germline V lookup: CDR1 SNHLY, CDR2 FYNNEI. Trimming cost V 2 bases and J 6 bases, with 8 bases left between them. CDR3 nucleotides: TGTGCCAGCAGTGAATACGGGAGTCAGCCCCAGCATTTT. Translating it yields CASSEYGSQPQHF.

This clonotype was recorded once. The chain recombines TRBV29-1 with TRBJ2-5; TRBD1 or TRBD2 may be the D gene (5 bases each). CDR3 length: 13 residues. The germline V and J ends were trimmed by 4 bases and 7 bases, with 16 bases remaining between them. Germline V lookup: CDR1 SQVTM, CDR2 ANQGSEA. CDR3 in DNA: TGCAGCGTTGGCAGGGTAGAAGGAGGGACCCAGTACTTC. This sequence encodes CSVGRVEGGTQYF.

The CDR3 DNA follows: TGTGCCAGCAACAGGAACAGGGTACGCGAGCAGTACTTC. It specifies CASNRNRVREQYF. V gene TRBV2 combines with J gene TRBJ2-7, with a tentative D call TRBD1 (6 bases). CDR1 and CDR2 from the germline V gene are SNHLY and FYNNEI. The CDR3 is 13 residues long. Trimming shortened V by 7 bases and J by 6 bases, and 16 bases separated the two germline ends.

This clonotype was recorded at least ten times. This sequence joins TRBV7-9 and TRBJ1-6; TRBD1 matches 10 bases. The CDR3 consists of 13 residues. V lost 9 bases to trimming and J lost 10 bases; unmatched junction nucleotides: 6. From germline, CDR1 is SEHNR and CDR2 FQNEAQ (reference sequence). This chain's CDR3 is CASTTGGESPLHF. The DNA of the CDR3 is TGTGCCAGTACGACAGGGGGCGAATCACCCCTCCACTTT.

V is TRBV29-1 and J is TRBJ1-1; 9 nucleotides line up with TRBD1. V shed 8 bases and J 4 bases; nucleotides not matched to a gene: 5. The germline V gene has CDR1 SQVTM and CDR2 ANQGSEA. This CDR3 contains 12 residues. The CDR3 DNA is TGCAGCTTGACAGGGGGGGGCACTGAAGCTTTCTTT. Translation gives CSLTGGGTEAFF.

This clonotype was counted ten times or more. The rearrangement joins TRBV12-3 or TRBV12-4 to TRBJ1-5; D gene ambiguous. The CDR3 totals 14 residues. The germline V and J ends were trimmed by 1 base and 4 bases, with 8 bases remaining between them. CDR3 region: CASSLGHRNQPQHF. The CDR3 DNA sequence: TGTGCCAGCAGTTTAGGTCACAGAAATCAGCCCCAGCATTTT.

CDR3 bases: TGTGCCAGCAGCTCCGCGGGGGGGGGTGACAATGAGCAGTTCTTC. Translation: CASSSAGGGDNEQFF. This sequence joins TRBV7-9 and TRBJ2-5, with 9 bases fitting TRBD2. The J call may be incorrect, as the DNA end agrees better with TRBJ2-1. This CDR3 is built from 15 residues. Germline lookup yields CDR1 SEHNR and CDR2 FQNEAQ (reference sequence).

The chain employs TRBV15 and TRBJ1-2; 8 bases are a match to TRBD1. CDR1 and CDR2 (germline): LNHNV, YYDKDF (reference sequence). The length of the CDR3 is 15 residues. Trimming at V came to 2 bases and at J to 5 bases, leaving 7 bases not matched to a gene. Here the CDR3 reads CATSRPGQGGYGYTF. For the CDR3, the DNA is TGTGCCACCAGCAGACCCGGACAGGGAGGGTATGGCTACACCTTC.

Points on this clonotype: A junction boundary mismatches the germline segment, possibly from a read error. This chain uses TRBV3-1 with TRBJ1-2; D unresolved. The CDR3 loop spans 14 amino acids. Germline V gives CDR1 LGHDT, CDR2 YNNKEL (reference sequence). This CDR3 is CASGQGRRVGGYTF. For the CDR3, the DNA is TGTGCCAGCGGCCAAGGACGAAGGGTAGGAGGCTACACCTTC.

The chain employs TRBV7-8 and TRBJ2-3; 10 bases line up with TRBD2. This CDR3 region has 15 residues. Germline V lookup: CDR1 SGHVS, CDR2 FQNEAQ. After removal of 5 bases from V and 3 bases from J, the junction contained 5 bases not matched to a gene. The CDR3 DNA reads as TGTGCCAGCAGCGCCGGGACTAGCGCAACAGATACGCAGTATTTT. Translation gives CASSAGTSATDTQYF.

As concerns this clonotype: A single base separates this from a much larger clone, so it may be a read error. The V and J genes are TRBV7-2 and TRBJ1-5, with D unclear. Germline V lookup: CDR1 SGHTA, CDR2 FQGNSA. This CDR3 has 13 amino acids. The CDR3 sequence is CASSLSGSQPQRF. CDR3 sequence (DNA): TGTGCCAGCAGCTTATCGGGGAGTCAGCCCCAGCGTTTT.

A few counts support this clonotype. The rearrangement links TRBV28 to TRBJ2-7, with a possible D match to TRBD2 (5 bases). This CDR3 contains 14 residues. Trimming removed 2 bases at V and 5 bases at J, with 13 bases between. The germline CDR1 and CDR2 sequences are MDHEN and SYDVKM. The CDR3 nucleotides read TGTGCCAGCAGTTTACCCGGGAACCAGGACGAGCAGTACTTC. Protein: CASSLPGNQDEQYF.

This clonotype was seen many times. The V and J genes are TRBV5-5 and TRBJ2-2; D is possibly TRBD1 (6 bases). CDR1 is SGHKS, CDR2 YYEKEE, per germline (reference sequence). The V gene lost 2 bases and the J gene lost 3 bases, with 11 bases spanning the gap. The CDR3 consists of 15 residues. The CDR3 DNA sequence: TGTGCCAGCAGCTTACTACGGACAGACACCGGGGAGCTGTTTTTT. As protein: CASSLLRTDTGELFF.

The chain recombines TRBV3-1 with TRBJ1-6; D is possibly TRBD1 (5 bases). There are 15 residues in the CDR3. V lost 4 bases, J lost 6 bases, and 13 bases lay in between. Germline V gives CDR1 LGHDT, CDR2 YNNKEL (reference sequence). CDR3 amino acids: CASSLGWGSNSPLHF. The DNA of the CDR3 is TGTGCCAGCAGCCTGGGTTGGGGGTCTAATTCACCCCTCCACTTT.